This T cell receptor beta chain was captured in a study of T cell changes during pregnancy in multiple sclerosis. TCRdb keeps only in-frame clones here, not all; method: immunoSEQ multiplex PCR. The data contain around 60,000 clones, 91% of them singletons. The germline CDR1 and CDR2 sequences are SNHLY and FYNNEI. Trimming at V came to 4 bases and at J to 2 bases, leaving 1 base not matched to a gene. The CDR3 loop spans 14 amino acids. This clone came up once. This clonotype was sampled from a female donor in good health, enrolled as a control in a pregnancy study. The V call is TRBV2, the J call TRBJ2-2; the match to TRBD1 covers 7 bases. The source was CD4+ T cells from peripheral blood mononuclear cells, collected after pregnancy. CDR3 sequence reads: CASSGTGNTGELFF. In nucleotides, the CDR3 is TGTGCCAGCAGTGGGACAGGCAACACCGGGGAGCTGTTTTTT. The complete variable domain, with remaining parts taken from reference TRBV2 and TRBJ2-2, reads EPEVTQTPSHQVTQMGQEVILRCVPISNHLYFYWYRQILGQKVEFLVSFYNNEISEKSEIFDDQFSVERPDGSNFTLKIRSTKLEDSAMYFCASSGTGNTGELFFGEGSRLTVL.